This section outlines one T cell receptor beta chain sequence together with its context. Its target is unknown. This specimen comes from a study of OX40 agonist ivuxolimab in advanced cancers. The overall study: Partial responses, seen in three patients, involved one hepatocellular carcinoma and two cutaneous melanomas.

From germline, CDR1 is MGHRA and CDR2 YSYEKL. V was clipped by 1 base and J by 4 bases, with 5 bases between them. CDR3 length: 13 residues. Here immunoSEQ multiplex PCR was the method, and the copy in TCRdb shows in-frame clones only, minus some. The sample comprises 65,000 or so clones, just over 85% of which are singletons, and approximately 3% rests with the top ten. Study-wide points: Some patients who did not respond also had low normalized T-cell clonal expansion.

Sequences were derived from CD4+ or CD8+ T cells sorted from blood, sampled in a trial of the OX40 agonist ivuxolimab. This clonotype was sampled from an adult with an advanced solid tumor such as melanoma, head and neck, liver or kidney cancer. The chain carries TRBV4-1 and TRBJ1-5; D is ambiguous. The CDR3 DNA is TGCGCCAGCAGCCAAGTGGGGAATCAGCCCCAGCATTTT. Residues: CASSQVGNQPQHF.